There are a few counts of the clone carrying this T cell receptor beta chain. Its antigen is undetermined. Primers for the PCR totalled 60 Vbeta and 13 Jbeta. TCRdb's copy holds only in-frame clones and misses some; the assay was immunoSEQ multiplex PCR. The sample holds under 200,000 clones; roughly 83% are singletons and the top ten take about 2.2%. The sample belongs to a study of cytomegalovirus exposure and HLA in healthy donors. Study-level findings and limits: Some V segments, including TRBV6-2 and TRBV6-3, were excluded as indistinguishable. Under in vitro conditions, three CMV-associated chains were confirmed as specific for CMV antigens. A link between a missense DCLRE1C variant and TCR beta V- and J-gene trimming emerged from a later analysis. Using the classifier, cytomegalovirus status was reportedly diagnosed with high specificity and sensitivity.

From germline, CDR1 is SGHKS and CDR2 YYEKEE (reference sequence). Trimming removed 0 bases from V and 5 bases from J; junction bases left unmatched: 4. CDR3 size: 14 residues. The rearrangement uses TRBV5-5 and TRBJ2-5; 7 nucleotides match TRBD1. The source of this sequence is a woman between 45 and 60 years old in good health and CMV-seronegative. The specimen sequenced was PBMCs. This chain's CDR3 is CASSLDRGGETQYF. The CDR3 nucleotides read TGTGCCAGCAGCTTGGACAGGGGTGGGGAGACCCAGTACTTC.